The sample holds many counts of the clone carrying this TCR beta chain. The sample originates from a study of neurological immune-mediated disorders. The making of cDNA relied on 5'RACE with 10-nucleotide random UMIs. TCRdb used MiXCR to reprocess the 5' RACE reads, holding one entry per CDR3 protein. The sample consists of tens of thousands of distinct CDR3 sequences, 5.2% of them appearing once. From 2 million PBMCs stored at -80 C, the unsorted libraries were generated. The V gene lost 5 bases and the J gene lost 3 bases, with 14 bases spanning the gap. The CDR3 sequence is 16 residues long. Germline V CDR1 and CDR2: MNHEY, SVGEGT.

V usage is TRBV6-2 or TRBV6-3 and J usage is TRBJ2-6; D is perhaps TRBD1 (6 bases). This receptor was obtained from a man aged 18 to 30 with multiple sclerosis. The sequencing input was PBMCs. CDR3 in DNA: TGTGCCAGCAGTGAATTTACAGGGTTTGGGGCCAACGTCCTGACTTTC. Amino acid sequence: CASSEFTGFGANVLTF.